The rows below give T cell receptor beta chains drawn from one sample of a study of beta chain features in type 1 diabetes. The protocol was immunoSEQ multiplex PCR, while the TCRdb copy is restricted to in-frame clones and leaves out a portion. In the table there are about 290,000 clones, 8% of which are singletons. The sequenced sample was central memory CD4+ T cells from blood. The receptors here all came from a woman aged 18-35 years in good health. Both conserved end residues are part of each CDR3. A D gene is named only where the DNA matches it firmly. Clone size is stated in some rows and not others, as once, few, many or a class when expanded.

d_gene	v_gene	j_gene	abundance	CDR3nt	CDR3aa
-	TRBV18	TRBJ1-1	many	TGTGCCAGCTCACCGCAGGAACAAACTGAAGCTTTCTTT	CASSPQEQTEAFF
-	TRBV6-5	TRBJ2-5	-	TGTGCCAGCAGTTACTCGCAAGAGACCCAGTACTTC	CASSYSQETQYF
-	TRBV5-1	TRBJ1-1	few	TGCGCCAGCAGCTACGTGGATGGCCAGAGTCCCGCTTTCTTT	CASSYVDGQSPAFF
-	TRBV18	TRBJ1-5	few	TGTGCCAGCTCACCAGGGGCGGGGAATCAGCCCCAGCATTTT	CASSPGAGNQPQHF
-	TRBV6-1	TRBJ1-2	few	TGTGCCAGCAGCCCCGACAGAGACTATGGCTACACCTTC	CASSPDRDYGYTF
TRBD2	TRBV4-1	TRBJ2-5	-	TGCGCCAGCAGCCAACCGGGGGGGGCCCGAGAGACCCAGTACTTC	CASSQPGGARETQYF
-	TRBV10-3	TRBJ2-7	few	TGTGCCATCAGTGAGTCTGAATTATTACTCAGGGAGCAGTACTTC	CAISESELLLREQYF
-	TRBV5-6	TRBJ2-2	many	TGTGCCAGCAGCTTGCTCGGGACAAACACCGGGGAGCTGTTTTTT	CASSLLGTNTGELFF
-	TRBV6-5	TRBJ1-4	-	TGTGCCAGCAGCCCGTCCACAACTAATGAAAAACTGTTTTTT	CASSPSTTNEKLFF
-	TRBV7-6	TRBJ2-6	few	TGTGCCAGCAGCAACTCAAACTCTGGGGCCAACGTCCTGACTTTC	CASSNSNSGANVLTF
TRBD1	TRBV28	TRBJ1-2	few	TGTGCCAGCAGTTTATCGGGAACCGGGACAGGGGATGGCTACACCTTC	CASSLSGTGTGDGYTF
-	TRBV28	TRBJ1-5	-	TGTGCCAGCAGTCGTATGGCAGTAAATCAGCCCCAGCATTTT	CASSRMAVNQPQHF
TRBD1	TRBV7-2	TRBJ1-2	-	TGTGCCAGCAGGGTGGGACAGGAGAATTATGGCTACACCTTC	CASRVGQENYGYTF
-	TRBV21-1	TRBJ1-2	many	TGTGCCAGCACCCAAAGGCTGGGGCTGGCTGGCTACACCTTC	CASTQRLGLAGYTF
-	TRBV6-6	TRBJ1-3	-	TGTGCCAGCAGCCCCCGGGCGTCCAATTTTGGAAACACCATATATTTT	CASSPRASNFGNTIYF
-	TRBV6-1	TRBJ1-2	few	TGTGCCAGCAGTGAAGCCCGCACCGGGTTGGGTCGCTATGGCTACACCTTC	CASSEARTGLGRYGYTF